Reported below is one TCR beta chain. V was clipped by 3 bases and J by 2 bases, with 6 bases between them. CDR3 size: 13 residues. Germline lookup yields CDR1 SGHDT and CDR2 YYEEEE. 60 Vbeta and 13 Jbeta primers were used in PCR. This table comes from immunoSEQ multiplex PCR, and its TCRdb copy is limited to in-frame clones, with some not included. The sample has 150,000 or so clones, over 75% seen once; the top ten hold about 1.5%. This sample is drawn from a study of cytomegalovirus exposure and HLA in healthy donors. What was sequenced was PBMCs. This receptor was obtained from a man aged 50 to 59 in good health and CMV-seropositive. The chain couples TRBV5-6 to TRBJ1-3, with TRBD1 as a possible D gene (5 bases). The CDR3 DNA follows: TGTGCCAGCAGCTCGGGGGCTGGAAACACCATATATTTT. Its translation: CASSSGAGNTIYF.